The T cell receptor (beta chain) under discussion was sequenced for a study of blood T cell repertoires in COVID-19. Study-wide background: T cells, B-cell-depleted T cells, or PBMCs provided the cDNA or gDNA that served as material.

Participant-given clinical history determined each cohort assignment. Cohort 3 donors counted as recovered after two negative PCRs, clearance, or resolved symptoms. The CDR3 has 15 amino acids. Per germline, CDR1 LNHDA and CDR2 SQIVND (reference sequence). The ends lost 5 bases at V and 12 bases at J; junction bases unmatched: 15. This clone was observed a few times. Profiling relied on immunoSEQ multiplex PCR, and the TCRdb table lists in-frame clones only, not all of them. The repertoire consists of a few hundred thousand clones, with around 92% occurring once and the leading ten covering about 1.8%.

This sequence joins TRBV19 and TRBJ1-3, with 8 bases lining up with TRBD1. This clonotype was sampled from a woman aged 25-40 years who had recovered from COVID-19. The sequenced material came from PBMCs or T cells enriched from blood (not recorded which). The CDR3 region has the DNA TGTGCCAGTAGTGAACCCGGGACAGGCCCTACGATCATATATTTT. It is translated as CASSEPGTGPTIIYF.